Below, 20 T cell receptor beta chains from the same sample are listed, as sequenced in a study of cytomegalovirus exposure and HLA in healthy donors (dated by TCRdb to about 2017). Preparation of the library involved the immunoSEQ multiplex PCR assay. For the multiplex PCR, a mixture combining 60 forward primers for TCR Vbeta segments and 13 reverse primers for TCR Jbeta segments was used. TCRdb retrieved this table from immuneACCESS and kept in-frame rearrangements only. Not all clones are present; in checked studies, unresolved V genes account for under half, and no reason is known for the remainder. The sample has 200,000 or so clones on record, 80% to 85% of them singletons. Of the sample, more than 6% is held by the ten largest clones. What was sequenced was PBMCs. These receptors originate from a man aged 40-55 years in good health and CMV-seropositive.

V and J are TRBV9 and TRBJ2-1; D is perhaps TRBD1 (6 bases). Germline CDR1 SGDLS, CDR2 YYNGEE. This CDR3 region has 13 residues. The V gene lost 0 bases and the J gene lost 9 bases, with 10 bases spanning the gap. CDR3 in amino acids: CASSVVLGGEQFF. CDR3 in DNA: TGTGCCAGCAGCGTAGTCTTAGGGGGTGAGCAGTTCTTC.

This chain links TRBV5-4 with TRBJ2-1, with 9 bases fitting TRBD2. Germline loops: CDR1 SGHNT, CDR2 YYREEE (reference sequence). The CDR3 loop spans 15 amino acids. After removal of 6 bases from V and 4 bases from J, the junction contained 8 bases not matched to a gene. Here the CDR3 reads CASTELAGAYNEQFF. The CDR3 coding sequence is TGTGCCAGCACCGAATTAGCGGGGGCTTACAATGAGCAGTTCTTC.

This rearrangement joins TRBV10-3 to TRBJ2-6, with a tentative D call TRBD1 (5 bases). Germline V lookup: CDR1 ENHRY, CDR2 SYGVKD. This CDR3 has 14 amino acids. V shed 7 bases and J shed 0 bases, with 7 bases lying between them. The CDR3 DNA reads TGTGCCATCACTGACAGCTCTGGGGCCAACGTCCTGACTTTC. Translation: CAITDSSGANVLTF.

The chain couples TRBV19 to TRBJ2-7, with TRBD1 matching over 9 bases. The germline V gene has CDR1 LNHDA and CDR2 SQIVND (reference sequence). V dropped 5 bases and J dropped 3; count of bases not matched to a gene: 11. This CDR3 comprises 16 residues. The DNA of the CDR3 is TGTGCCAGTAGTGTGACCGCCGGGACAGGGTACTACGAGCAGTACTTC. Its translation: CASSVTAGTGYYEQYF.

The rearrangement uses TRBV30 and TRBJ1-2, with 8 bases fitting TRBD1. The V and J ends lost 2 bases and 2 bases, in that order; junction bases with no gene match: 10. The germline V gene encodes CDR1 GTSNPN and CDR2 SVGIG (reference sequence). This CDR3 contains 16 residues. CDR3: CAWSSNRGSSNYGYTF. In nucleotides, the CDR3 is TGTGCCTGGAGTTCTAACAGGGGGTCCTCCAACTATGGCTACACCTTC.

The chain recombines TRBV2 with TRBJ1-1; D unresolved. This CDR3 spans 12 amino acids. Germline CDR1 reads SNHLY; CDR2 reads FYNNEI. Trimming removed 0 bases at V and 4 bases at J, with 3 bases between. As DNA, the CDR3 is TGTGCCAGCAGTGAAGCCAGCACTGAAGCTTTCTTT. Amino acid sequence: CASSEASTEAFF.

V usage is TRBV7-2 and J usage is TRBJ2-6; 7 positions agree with TRBD1. Germline CDR1 is SGHTA and CDR2 is FQGNSA. V lost 1 base and J lost 0; bases outside the gene matches: 9. The CDR3 totals 19 residues. CDR3 coding DNA: TGTGCCAGCAGCTTAGATCCCGGGACAGACCGCTCTGGGGCCAACGTCCTGACTTTC. This codes for CASSLDPGTDRSGANVLTF.

This clone was observed a handful of times. The chain carries TRBV4-1 and TRBJ2-2; D unclear. Trimming shortened V by 2 bases and J by 6 bases, and 4 bases separated the two germline ends. The CDR3 totals 12 residues. Germline CDR1 and CDR2: MGHRA and YSYEKL. CDR3 coding DNA: TGCGCCAGCAGCCAACCTTCCGGGGAGCTGTTTTTT. Protein product: CASSQPSGELFF.

The chain links TRBV19 to TRBJ2-5; 14 bases match TRBD2. Germline lookup yields CDR1 LNHDA and CDR2 SQIVND (reference sequence). V gave up 5 bases and J gave up 8 bases; unmatched junction bases: 4. The CDR3 contains 14 residues. DNA of the CDR3: TGTGCCAGTAGTCCGGGGACTAGCGGGAGAACCCAGTACTTC. Its protein is CASSPGTSGRTQYF.

This sequence joins TRBV19 and TRBJ1-4, with 10 bases fitting TRBD1. Germline V gene sequence: CDR1 LNHDA, CDR2 SQIVND (reference sequence). CDR3 length: 17 amino acids. J was trimmed by 0 bases and V by 4 bases; bases with no gene match: 5. CDR3 coding DNA: TGTGCCAGTAGTAGGGGGGGACAGGGGCCAACTAATGAAAAACTGTTTTTT. Protein product: CASSRGGQGPTNEKLFF. The full variable domain, in which reference TRBV19 and TRBJ1-4 provide the parts outside the CDR3, is DGGITQSPKYLFRKEGQNVTLSCEQNLNHDAMYWYRQDPGQGLRLIYYSQIVNDFQKGDIAEGYSVSREKKESFPLTVTSAQKNPTAFYLCASSRGGQGPTNEKLFFGSGTQLSVL.

J is TRBJ2-7 and V is TRBV19; 8 nucleotides agree with TRBD1. The CDR3 sequence is 14 residues long. Germline assignment: CDR1 LNHDA and CDR2 SQIVND (reference sequence). V trimming: 5 bases; J trimming: 6 bases; junction bases outside the gene matches: 9. Here the CDR3 reads CASSSTGGSPEQYF. The CDR3, as DNA: TGTGCCAGTAGTTCCACAGGGGGATCCCCCGAGCAGTACTTC.

This chain uses TRBV7-9 with TRBJ2-1, with 8 bases matching TRBD1. The V segment lost 6 bases and the J segment 0 bases; nucleotides outside the gene matches: 7. Germline loops: CDR1 SEHNR, CDR2 FQNEAQ (reference sequence). The CDR3 has 16 residues. The CDR3 DNA reads as TGTGCCAGCAGTCCACGACAGGGGAACTCCTACAATGAGCAGTTCTTC. Amino acid sequence: CASSPRQGNSYNEQFF. The whole variable domain, filled in from reference TRBV7-9 and TRBJ2-1, reads DTGVSQNPRHKITKRGQNVTFRCDPISEHNRLYWYRQTLGQGPEFLTYFQNEAQLEKSRLLSDRFSAERPKGSFSTLEIQRTEQGDSAMYLCASSPRQGNSYNEQFFGPGTRLTVL.

The chain links TRBV5-4 to TRBJ2-3, with 7 bases aligning to TRBD1. Germline V gene lookup returns CDR1 SGHNT and CDR2 YYREEE (reference sequence). CDR3 length: 12 amino acids. The trim removed 6 bases at V and 5 bases at J, leaving 3 bases unmatched. This CDR3 is CASMNRGDTQYF. CDR3 DNA sequence: TGTGCCAGCATGAACAGGGGAGATACGCAGTATTTT.

This chain connects TRBV21-1 to TRBJ2-5; the table assigns TRBD2, which was not confirmed against the DNA. TRBV21-1 is a pseudogene segment. The CDR3 loop spans 20 amino acids. The CDR3 sequence: CASSNLLGGSGGAVWETQYF. CDR3 DNA: TGTGCCAGCAGCAATTTATTAGGTGGTAGCGGGGGGGCCGTTTGGGAGACCCAGTACTTC.

This clone showed up just a few times. This chain connects TRBV9 to TRBJ2-2, with 7 bases aligning to TRBD1. Germline CDR1 reads SGDLS; CDR2 reads YYNGEE. The CDR3 has 15 amino acids. V dropped 0 bases and J dropped 1; count of bases not matched to a gene: 0. The CDR3 loop reads CASSVGTGNTGELFF. CDR3 DNA: TGTGCCAGCAGCGTAGGGACAGGGAACACCGGGGAGCTGTTTTTT.

This clone was seen once. The chain has TRBV6-1 and TRBJ1-5, with unresolved D. The CDR3 covers 14 residues. CDR1 is MNHNS, CDR2 SASEGT, per germline. Trimming shortened V by 2 bases and J by 2 bases, and 7 bases separated the two germline ends. The CDR3 nucleotides are TGTGCCAGCAGTGAAACAGAGCGCAATCAGCCCCAGCATTTT. Translated: CASSETERNQPQHF.

J is TRBJ1-1 and V is TRBV11-2; D remains unclear. The CDR3 is made up of 16 amino acids. CDR1 SGHAT and CDR2 FQNNGV come from the germline V gene. The V gene lost 4 bases and the J gene lost 4 bases, with 19 bases spanning the gap. The CDR3 DNA is TGTGCCAGCAGCTCTATTAGCCCCTCATGGAGCACTGAAGCTTTCTTT. The encoded protein is CASSSISPSWSTEAFF. The full variable domain, with the rest looked up from reference TRBV11-2 and TRBJ1-1, is EAGVAQSPRYKIIEKRQSVAFWCNPISGHATLYWYQQILGQGPKLLIQFQNNGVVDDSQLPKDRFSAERLKGVDSTLKIQPAKLEDSAVYLCASSSISPSWSTEAFFGQGTRLTVV.

Only one count was recorded for this clone. The genes are TRBV7-3 and TRBJ2-2, with TRBD2 identical over 16 bases. The CDR3 is made up of 18 amino acids. With 4 bases clipped from V and 0 bases from J, the junction kept 2 bases outside the gene matches. Germline-derived CDR1 and CDR2 are SGHTA and FQGTGA. The CDR3 nucleotides are TGTGCCAGCAGCTGGGGACTAGCGGGGGGGACGAACACCGGGGAGCTGTTTTTT. It is translated as CASSWGLAGGTNTGELFF.

The rearrangement links TRBV27 to TRBJ1-6; TRBD1 matches 11 bases. Losses at the gene ends were 6 bases for V and 10 bases for J; bases not matched to a gene: 8. This CDR3 comprises 15 residues. The germline CDR1 and CDR2 sequences are MNHEY and SMNVEV (reference sequence). CDR3 nucleotide sequence: TGTGCCAGCAGGGTGGGGACAGGGGGTAACTCACCCCTCCACTTT. This sequence encodes CASRVGTGGNSPLHF.

This chain connects TRBV6-5 to TRBJ2-5; D is undetermined. The germline gives CDR1 MNHEY, CDR2 SVGAGI. V shed 2 bases and J shed 4 bases, with 11 bases lying between them. CDR3 length: 14 amino acids. The CDR3 sequence: CASSYGYKRETQYF. CDR3 in DNA: TGTGCCAGCAGTTACGGATACAAGCGAGAGACCCAGTACTTC.